Detailed here is one T cell receptor beta chain. This specimen belongs to a study of blood T cell repertoires in COVID-19. Study summary: Whether acute or convalescent, the COVID-19 samples came from the United States, Italy and Spain. T cells, B-cell-depleted T cells, or PBMCs supplied cDNA or gDNA.

Sequenced by immunoSEQ multiplex PCR; TCRdb stores in-frame clones only, minus some. Of under 200,000 clones detected, approximately 88% appear once; the ten largest clones hold 2.9%. The CDR3 is 15 amino acids. Germline CDR1 SGHTA, CDR2 FQGTGA. V dropped 0 bases and J dropped 4; count of bases not matched to a gene: 5. Sequencing used peripheral blood. This chain uses TRBV7-3 with TRBJ2-5, with 7 positions matching TRBD2. The sequence came from a woman aged 55-69 years with acute or convalescent COVID-19. The CDR3: CASSLTGGNPETQYF. Written as DNA, the CDR3 is TGTGCCAGCAGCTTAACGGGAGGGAACCCAGAGACCCAGTACTTC.